This T cell receptor beta chain was found in a study of T cell changes during pregnancy in multiple sclerosis. The ends were cut back, 0 bases at V and 0 bases at J, with 8 bases in the middle. The CDR3 consists of 15 residues. CDR1 LNHNV and CDR2 YYDKDF come from the germline V gene (reference sequence). Only in-frame clones appear in the TCRdb table, and some are missing; sequencing was by immunoSEQ multiplex PCR. The sample has approximately 90,000 clones, 85% to 95% seen once; the top ten hold about 2%. This sample comprised peripheral blood, obtained after pregnancy. The receptor's source is a female donor with multiple sclerosis, enrolled in a pregnancy study. The V call is TRBV15, the J call TRBJ1-1; D not resolved. This chain's CDR3 is CATSREQIMNTEAFF. DNA for the CDR3: TGTGCCACCAGCAGAGAACAGATTATGAACACTGAAGCTTTCTTT.